This TCR beta chain came from a study of graft-versus-host responses after intestinal transplantation. Study as a whole: Every recipient had anti-thymocyte globulin induction and two to four years of tacrolimus plus steroids.

The CDR3 has 13 amino acids. V lost 6 bases, J lost 4 bases, and 13 bases lay in between. Germline assignment: CDR1 LNHDA and CDR2 SQIVND (reference sequence). To note about this clone: Its target is unknown.

Assay: immunoSEQ multiplex PCR; the TCRdb copy retains only in-frame clones and omits some. There are 90,000 to 95,000 clones in the sample; 91% occur only once, and more than 0.4% lies in the top ten. Study-wide points: The study associated peak circulating GvH clone levels with early post-transplant HvG declines. High graft-versus-host to host-versus-graft T cell clonal ratios marked allografts of patients with graft-donor macrochimerism. The recipient marrow held GvH clones, and some of them showed up first in ileum or blood.

The sample here was unstimulated CD8+ T cells sorted from spleen or lymph node cells, taken before intestinal transplant. J is TRBJ2-7 and V is TRBV19, with D maybe TRBD2 (6 bases). This clonotype originated in a human donor who received an intestinal transplant. CDR3 nucleotides: TGTGCCAGTAGCGCGACCGGAGGGTACGAGCAGTACTTC. This encodes CASSATGGYEQYF.